This T cell receptor (beta chain) was identified in a study of blood T cell repertoires in COVID-19 (dated by TCRdb to 2020 to 2021). Context from the whole study: Samples from collaborators originated in the United States, Italy and Spain and spanned both the acute and convalescent phases of COVID-19. The samples were drawn from two sources: the first 160 participants of the ongoing ImmuneRACE study, and some 1,300 subjects contributed by 6 global collaborators. The repertoires were released in a freely available public database meant as a resource for research on the immune response to SARS-CoV-2. HLA class I and class II types, where available, came from metadata supplied by the sample provider rather than from assay-based typing. Sample metadata almost always included a de-identified subject ID, COVID-19 status, age in years and sex. The prospective study material was composed of cDNA or gDNA derived from T cells, B-cell-depleted T cells, or PBMCs. Deeply sampled blood TCRbeta repertoires from subjects exposed to, actively infected with, or recovered from COVID-19 were included in the dataset.

Whole blood was collected in K2EDTA tubes by collaborating institutions according to the institutions' own protocols. Collaborator samples were shipped for TCRbeta analysis as frozen whole blood, isolated PBMCs, or DNA extracted from either sample type. A remark on this clone: Its antigen is still unknown. No base quality information exists; no much larger clone differs at one position.

TCRbeta CDR3 regions were amplified from genomic DNA by means of the immunoSEQ Assay, a bias-controlled multiplex PCR. In the original analysis: Nucleated cell counts per sample were estimated from amplification of reference gene primers within the assay. To quantify the absolute abundance of each unique TCRbeta CDR3 rearrangement, sequence reads were collapsed and filtered. Productive Simpson clonality was computed per sample as the square root of Simpson's diversity index over productive rearrangements. TCRdb mirrors the immuneACCESS table, restricted to in-frame sequences. Some clones are absent from its copies; in checked studies, under half trace to an unresolved V gene, and the reason for the others is unknown. V, J and clone size derive from that table, while D and trimming were established from the DNA sequence. This sample comprises tens of thousands of clones, roughly 82% of them detected only once. Roughly 22% of the sample rests with the top ten.

Broader findings and caveats from the paper: Clinical and demographic metadata were provided uncurated, with the amount varying by source and participant.

For CDR1 and CDR2, the germline V gene lists SGHTA and FQGNSA. At the junction V is shortened by 3 bases and J by 4 bases, with 16 bases in between. The CDR3 starts with the cysteine, ends with the phenylalanine, and has 16 residues. The entry retains the CDR3 DNA only, 48 bases that are in frame from base 1. This TCR came from a woman aged 55-70 years with acute or convalescent COVID-19. The sequencing input was peripheral blood. This sequence uses TRBV7-2 and TRBJ1-3; a tentative D call is TRBD1 (6 bases match). The nucleotides are TGTGCCAGCAGCTTCTCACAGGGATTATCCGGAAACACCATATATTTT. The translation is CASSFSQGLSGNTIYF.